This T cell receptor beta chain emerged from a study of blood T cell repertoires in COVID-19. Study-wide context: Donors in the United States, Italy and Spain gave samples during acute or convalescent COVID-19. In each case, the material was cDNA or gDNA derived from T cells, B-cell-depleted T cells, or PBMCs.

The authors' processing: Reference gene primer amplification in the assay estimated nucleated cell counts. The method was immunoSEQ multiplex PCR; TCRdb's version includes in-frame clones alone and lacks a portion of them. From that table come the V and J calls and clone size; the DNA was used to work out D and trimming. Here the sample spans about 210,000 clones, approximately 84% being singletons. V gave up 7 bases and J gave up 6 bases, with 13 bases separating them. This CDR3 region has 13 residues. Germline values: CDR1 SNHLY, CDR2 FYNNEI. The TCR was taken from a woman between 50 and 59 years old with active or convalescent COVID-19. Sample: peripheral blood. The chain has TRBV2 and TRBJ2-1; D possibly corresponds to TRBD1 (6 bases). The chain's CDR3 is CASTGVGANEQFF. CDR3 coding DNA: TGTGCCAGCACCGGGGTGGGGGCCAATGAGCAGTTCTTC.